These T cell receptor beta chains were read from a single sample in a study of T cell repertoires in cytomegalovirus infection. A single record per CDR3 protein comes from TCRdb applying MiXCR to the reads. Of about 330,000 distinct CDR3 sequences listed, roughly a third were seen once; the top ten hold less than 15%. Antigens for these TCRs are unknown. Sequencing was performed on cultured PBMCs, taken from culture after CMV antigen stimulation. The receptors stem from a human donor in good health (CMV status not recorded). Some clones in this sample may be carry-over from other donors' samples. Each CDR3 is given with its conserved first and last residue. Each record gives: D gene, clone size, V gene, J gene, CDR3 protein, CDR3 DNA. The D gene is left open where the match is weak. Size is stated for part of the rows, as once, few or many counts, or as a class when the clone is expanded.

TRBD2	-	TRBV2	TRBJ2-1	CASWNSGTSSYNEQFF	TGTGCCAGTTGGAATAGCGGGACGAGCTCCTACAATGAGCAGTTCTTC
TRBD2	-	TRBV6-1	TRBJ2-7	CASKSYGTSGDESYEQYF	TGTGCCAGCAAATCGTATGGGACTAGCGGAGACGAGTCCTACGAGCAGTACTTC
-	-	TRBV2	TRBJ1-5	CASRDQGNGLNQPQHF	TGTGCCAGCAGGGATCAGGGGAACGGGTTAAATCAGCCCCAGCATTTT
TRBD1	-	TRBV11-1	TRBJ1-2	CASSRASGQNYGYTF	TGTGCCAGCAGCCGCGCTTCGGGACAGAACTATGGCTACACCTTC
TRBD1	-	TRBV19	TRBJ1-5	CASNDRGNQPQHF	TGTGCCAGTAACGACAGGGGGAATCAGCCCCAGCATTTT
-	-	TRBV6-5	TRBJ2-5	CASSYSPLPGETQYF	TGTGCCAGCAGTTACTCGCCCCTTCCGGGAGAGACCCAGTACTTC
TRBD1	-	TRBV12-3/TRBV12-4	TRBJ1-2	CASSFQGAPGGYTF	TGTGCCAGCAGTTTCCAGGGGGCGCCGGGTGGCTACACCTTC
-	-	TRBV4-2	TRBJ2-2	CASSQDRQELFF	TGTGCCAGCAGCCAAGATAGGCAGGAGCTGTTTTTT
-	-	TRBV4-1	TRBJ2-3	CASSHLGGHSQYF	TGCGCCAGCAGCCATTTAGGGGGACATTCGCAATATTTT
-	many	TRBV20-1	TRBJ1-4	CSASGYMGSSTNEKLFF	TGCAGTGCTAGCGGTTACATGGGGAGCTCAACTAATGAAAAACTGTTTTTT
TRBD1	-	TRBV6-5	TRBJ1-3	CASSYSGTAPSGNTIYF	TGTGCCAGCAGTTACTCTGGGACAGCTCCTTCTGGAAACACCATATATTTT
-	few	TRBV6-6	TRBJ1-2	CASSYPYGYTF	TGTGCCAGCAGTTATCCTTATGGCTACACCTTC
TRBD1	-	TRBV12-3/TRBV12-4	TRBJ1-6	CASSTTGGSSPLHF	TGTGCCAGCAGTACGACAGGGGGCAGTTCACCCCTCCACTTT
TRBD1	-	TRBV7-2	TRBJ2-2	CASSLVDRGPNTGELFF	TGTGCCAGCAGCTTAGTGGACAGGGGGCCGAACACCGGGGAGCTGTTTTTT
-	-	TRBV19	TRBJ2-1	CASRPTPSEQFF	TGTGCCAGTAGGCCAACCCCCTCAGAGCAGTTCTTC
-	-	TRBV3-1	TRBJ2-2	CASSQAAQGGGELFF	TGTGCCAGCAGCCAAGCCGCACAGGGTGGCGGGGAGCTGTTTTTT
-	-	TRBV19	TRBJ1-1	CASSGSWGTEAFF	TGTGCCAGTTCAGGGTCCTGGGGCACTGAAGCTTTCTTT
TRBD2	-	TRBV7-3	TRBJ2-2	CASSRGAGAGGELFF	TGTGCCAGCAGCCGCGGAGCGGGAGCGGGCGGGGAGCTGTTTTTT
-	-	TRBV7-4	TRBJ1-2	CASSLDGPNYGYTF	TGTGCCAGCAGCTTGGACGGACCTAACTATGGCTACACCTTC
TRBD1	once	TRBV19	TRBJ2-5	CASSILRPGQGKETQYF	TGTGCCAGTAGTATACTGCGTCCGGGACAGGGAAAAGAGACCCAGTACTTC
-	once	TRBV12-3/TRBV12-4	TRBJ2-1	CASSPLEYNEQFF	TGTGCCAGCAGCCCTCTGGAGTACAATGAGCAGTTCTTC
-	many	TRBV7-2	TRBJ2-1	CASSPNSHEQFF	TGTGCCAGCAGCCCTAACTCGCATGAGCAGTTCTTC
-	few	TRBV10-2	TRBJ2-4	CAPTPSYPSPSLAKNIQYF	TGCGCCCCCACCCCCTCCTATCCGTCCCCGTCCTTGGCCAAAAACATTCAGTACTTC
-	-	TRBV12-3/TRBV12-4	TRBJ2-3	CASSSGPTGVTDTQYF	TGTGCCAGCAGTTCTGGCCCGACGGGGGTCACAGATACGCAGTATTTT
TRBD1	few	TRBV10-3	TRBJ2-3	CAMNQGAGTDTQYF	TGTGCCATGAACCAGGGGGCCGGTACAGATACGCAGTATTTT
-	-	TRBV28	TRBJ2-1	CASSFPLGEQFF	TGTGCCAGCAGTTTCCCCCTGGGCGAGCAGTTCTTC
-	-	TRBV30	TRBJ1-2	CAWSPAGQYGYTF	TGTGCCTGGAGTCCCGCAGGGCAGTATGGCTACACCTTC